The entry that follows covers one T cell receptor beta chain sequence. As yet, its antigen is unknown. The same CDR3 is also encoded by other DNA sequences in this sample. Repertoires were generated with immunoSEQ multiplex PCR, while TCRdb's copy carries only in-frame clones and drops some. This sample has fewer than 850,000 clones; roughly 96% occur once, and the top ten carry around 0.25%. This entry belongs to a study of shared clonotypes between healthy human individuals. Study findings and constraints: Sampling used blood alone; tissue repertoires probably differ.

The naive CD8 population came from CD45RO-negative cells selected for CCR7, without terminally differentiated effector memory CD45RA+ cells. This clonotype originated in a man younger than 45 in good health. Input material: naive CD8+ T cells sorted from blood.

CDR3 sequence reads: CASRGLSYEQYF. CDR3 sequence (DNA): TGTGCCAGCAGGGGCCTCTCCTACGAGCAGTACTTC. The chain links TRBV6-5 to TRBJ2-7; D gene ambiguous. The CDR3 runs 12 residues. The V and J ends lost 6 bases and 0 bases respectively, with 6 bases between them. CDR1 is MNHEY, CDR2 SVGAGI, per germline.